In this sample, the clone carrying this TCR beta chain turned up a few times. What it binds is unknown. From the 5' RACE reads, TCRdb called clonotypes with MiXCR, one entry per CDR3 protein. The sample shows under 300,000 distinct CDR3 sequences, over 10% of them seen only once. The germline CDR1 and CDR2 sequences are LGHNA and YNFKEQ. The CDR3 runs to 18 residues. Germline trimming cut 1 base from V and 5 bases from J; bases unmatched to any gene: 9. The data originate from a study of T cells after yellow fever vaccination. Study-wide results and limits: Contamination of FACS-sorted repertoires by abundant clonotypes from the bulk population could occur. CD4 and CD8 compartments shared a small share of clonotypes. Weaker, the secondary response had a peak occurring faster, on day 5 versus 15. Booster sampling recovered most clones from primary vaccination (approximately 97% CD4, approximately 90% CD8).

The chain recombines TRBV4-2 with TRBJ2-2, with 11 bases aligning to TRBD2. Source: CD4+ T cells sorted from PBMCs, taken 45 days after the yellow fever booster vaccination. The clonotype originates from a man younger than 40 who received the YFV17D yellow fever vaccine. The DNA of the CDR3 is TGTGCCAGCAGCCAAGCACTAGCGGGAGCGGGGAGGACCGGGGAGCTGTTTTTT. Translating gives CASSQALAGAGRTGELFF.